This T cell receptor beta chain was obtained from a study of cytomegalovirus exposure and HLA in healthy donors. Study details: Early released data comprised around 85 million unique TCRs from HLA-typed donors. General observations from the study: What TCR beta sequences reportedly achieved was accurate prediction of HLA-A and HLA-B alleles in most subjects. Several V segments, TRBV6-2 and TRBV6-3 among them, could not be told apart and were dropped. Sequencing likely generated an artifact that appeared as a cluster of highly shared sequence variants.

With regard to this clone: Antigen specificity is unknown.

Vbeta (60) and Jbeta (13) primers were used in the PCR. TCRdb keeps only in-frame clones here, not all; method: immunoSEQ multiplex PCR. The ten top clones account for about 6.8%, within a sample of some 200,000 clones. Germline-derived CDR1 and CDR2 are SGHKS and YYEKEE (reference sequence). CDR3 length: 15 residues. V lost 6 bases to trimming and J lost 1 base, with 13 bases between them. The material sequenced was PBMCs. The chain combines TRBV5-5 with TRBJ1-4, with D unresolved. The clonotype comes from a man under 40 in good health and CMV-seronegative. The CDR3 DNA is TGTGCCAGCAATCTACTCTTCGGAACTAATGAAAAACTGTTTTTT. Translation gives CASNLLFGTNEKLFF.